This record looks at one T cell receptor beta chain sequence and its context. Its target is unknown. Primers used in a second PCR of about 6 to 12 cycles were a sample-barcoded 5' primer and a J-beta primer mix. TCRdb itself ran the 5' RACE reads through MiXCR, one entry per CDR3 protein. Among around 850,000 distinct CDR3 sequences listed, 36% were seen once. This entry comes from a study of blood T cells in healthy people across ages. The study, taken as a whole, reports: The donors' CMV status was not determined, possibly confounding changes in expanded clonotypes.

The length of the CDR3 is 14 residues. Deletions cut 6 bases from V and 2 bases from J, with 14 bases between. Germline V gene data show CDR1 as KGHSH and CDR2 as LQKENI. The specimen sequenced was blood. This TCR derives from a man between 18 and 35 years old in good health. V and J are TRBV18 and TRBJ2-7; D might be TRBD2 (6 bases). CDR3 sequence (DNA): TGTGCCAGCTCCCCTGGGAGGCAGACCTACGAGCAGTACTTC. Translating it yields CASSPGRQTYEQYF.